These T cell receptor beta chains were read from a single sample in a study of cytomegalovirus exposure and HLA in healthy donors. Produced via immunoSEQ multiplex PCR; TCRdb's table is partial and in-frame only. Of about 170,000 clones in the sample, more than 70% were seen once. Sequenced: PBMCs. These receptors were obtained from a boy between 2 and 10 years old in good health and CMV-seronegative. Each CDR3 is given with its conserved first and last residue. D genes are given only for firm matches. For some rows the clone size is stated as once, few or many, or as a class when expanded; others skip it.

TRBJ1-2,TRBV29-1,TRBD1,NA,TGCAGCGGGACAGGGCAGGTTTCTGGCTACACCTTC,CSGTGQVSGYTF
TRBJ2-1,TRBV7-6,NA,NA,TGTGCCAGCAGCTTAGTAGGGGGGAGGGATGAGCAGTTCTTC,CASSLVGGRDEQFF
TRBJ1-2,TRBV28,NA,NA,TGTGCCAGCAGTCCTCCAAGCTCCAACTATGGCTACACCTTC,CASSPPSSNYGYTF
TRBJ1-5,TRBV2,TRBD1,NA,TGTGCCAGCAGCAGGGACAGGAATCAGCCCCAGCATTTT,CASSRDRNQPQHF
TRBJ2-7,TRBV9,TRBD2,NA,TGTGCCAGCAGCGTAAGGACTAGCGGGAGCTCCTACGAGCAGTACTTC,CASSVRTSGSSYEQYF
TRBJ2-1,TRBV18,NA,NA,TGTGCCAGCTCACCTAGCGAGGATCTTGAGCAGTTCTTC,CASSPSEDLEQFF
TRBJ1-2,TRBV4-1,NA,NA,TGCGCCAGCAGCCATCCCAGGACGGGGAACTATGGCTACACCTTC,CASSHPRTGNYGYTF
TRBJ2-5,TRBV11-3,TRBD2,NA,TGTGCCAGCAGCTTAGACAGCGGGATCCAAGAGACCCAGTACTTC,CASSLDSGIQETQYF
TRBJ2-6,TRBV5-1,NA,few,TGCGCCAGCAGCTCTACTTCCGGGTCAGGGGCCAACGTCCTGACTTTC,CASSSTSGSGANVLTF
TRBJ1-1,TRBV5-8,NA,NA,TGTGCCAGCCTTCCGAGGGACACTGAAGCTTTCTTT,CASLPRDTEAFF
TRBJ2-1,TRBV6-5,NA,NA,TGTGCCAGCAGTTACGGTCAGGGGGGAGGTGAGCAGTTCTTC,CASSYGQGGGEQFF
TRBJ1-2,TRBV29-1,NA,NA,TGCAGCGTTGAAAAAGGGGCGCATAGTGGCTACACCTTC,CSVEKGAHSGYTF
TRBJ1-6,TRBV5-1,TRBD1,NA,TGCGCCAGCAGCTTGGTACCGGGACAGAGGAATTCACCCCTCCACTTT,CASSLVPGQRNSPLHF
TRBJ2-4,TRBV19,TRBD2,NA,TGTGCCAGTAGTGTAGCGGGAAACATTCAGTACTTC,CASSVAGNIQYF
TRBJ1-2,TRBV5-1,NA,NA,TGCGCCAGCAGCCTCCCGACAGAAGGCTATGGCTACACCTTC,CASSLPTEGYGYTF
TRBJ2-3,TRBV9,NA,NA,TGTGCCAGCAGCCCGGGTTTAAGCACAGATACGCAGTATTTT,CASSPGLSTDTQYF
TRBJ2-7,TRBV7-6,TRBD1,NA,TGTGCCAGCAGCGCCCCGGACAGGGGGGCCTACGAGCAGTACTTC,CASSAPDRGAYEQYF
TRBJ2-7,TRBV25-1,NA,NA,TGTGCCAGCAGTGCGATTAGCCACTCCTACGAGCAGTACTTC,CASSAISHSYEQYF
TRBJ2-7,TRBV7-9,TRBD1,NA,TGTGCCAGCTTATCAACGGGACAGGGGTACGAGCAGTACTTC,CASLSTGQGYEQYF
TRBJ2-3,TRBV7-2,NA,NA,TGTGCCAGCAGCTCGAGGGCCTTTGATACGCAGTATTTT,CASSSRAFDTQYF
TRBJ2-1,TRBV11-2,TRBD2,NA,TGTGCCAGCAGCCCCCCTCTAGCGGGAGCGACCCGTGAGCAGTTCTTC,CASSPPLAGATREQFF
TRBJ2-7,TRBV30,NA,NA,TGTGCCTGGTCTCAGGGCTACGAGCAGTACTTC,CAWSQGYEQYF
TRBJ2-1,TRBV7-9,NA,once,TGTGCCAGCAGCAGACAGGAGCAGTTCTTC,CASSRQEQFF
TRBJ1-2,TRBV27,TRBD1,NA,TGTGCCAGCAGTCAGACAGGGGTCGGCTACACCTTC,CASSQTGVGYTF
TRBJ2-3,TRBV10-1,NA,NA,TGCGCCAGCAGTTCTAGCACAGATACGCAGTATTTT,CASSSSTDTQYF
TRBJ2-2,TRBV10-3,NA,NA,TGTGCCATCAGTGAGTCTTTACAGGGAAACACCGGGGAGCTGTTTTTT,CAISESLQGNTGELFF
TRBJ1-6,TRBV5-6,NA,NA,TGTGCCAGCAGCTTGGTCCAGGGCAGTTCACCCCTCCACTTT,CASSLVQGSSPLHF
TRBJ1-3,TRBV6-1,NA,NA,TGTGCCAGCAGTCCCCGGGGTAGGAACACCATATATTTT,CASSPRGRNTIYF
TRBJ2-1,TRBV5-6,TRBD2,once,TGTGCCAGCAGCTTGTATTTTAGGCGGGAGGCCTCCTACAATGAGCAGTTCTTC,CASSLYFRREASYNEQFF
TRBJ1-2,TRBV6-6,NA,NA,TGTGCCAGACTCGACCCCTCGGGGGTTCACTATGGCTACACCTTC,CARLDPSGVHYGYTF
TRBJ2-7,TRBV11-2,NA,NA,TGTGCCAGCAGCTCATTGACTAGGAGATCCGAGCAGTACTTC,CASSSLTRRSEQYF
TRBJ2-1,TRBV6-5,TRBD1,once,TGTGCCAGCAGCAGGGACAGCTACAATGAGCAGTTCTTC,CASSRDSYNEQFF
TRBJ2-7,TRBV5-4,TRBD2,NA,TGTGCCAGCAGCTCGGGGACTAGCGGGAGTTACGAGCAGTACTTC,CASSSGTSGSYEQYF
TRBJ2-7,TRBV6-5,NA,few,TGTGCCAGCAGTTACTCGAGGAGACTCTACGAGCAGTACTTC,CASSYSRRLYEQYF
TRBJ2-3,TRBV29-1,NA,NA,TGCAGCGTGGGAGGCGGACCCAGCACAGATACGCAGTATTTT,CSVGGGPSTDTQYF